A selection of T cell receptor beta chains follows, all from one sample in a study of vaccination effects on CD4 cells after COVID-19. This table comes from immunoSEQ multiplex PCR, and its TCRdb copy is limited to in-frame clones, with some not included. The data contain approximately 45,000 clones, 76% of them singletons. These receptors are not linked to any known antigen. Sample: CD4+ T cells from PBMCs cultured without peptide, taken before COVID-19 vaccination. These receptors all stem from a human donor who had a prior SARS-CoV-2 infection. The CDR3 runs from the conserved cysteine through the conserved F or W. Each record gives: V gene, clone size, J gene, D gene, CDR3 DNA, CDR3 protein. A D gene is named only where the DNA matches it firmly. Size is omitted from some rows. Given values are once, few, many or a class for expanded clones.

V: TRBV25-1
size: NA
J: TRBJ2-3
D: NA
DNA: TGTGCCAGCAACCGGGGGACAGATACGCAGTATTTT
CDR3: CASNRGTDTQYF

V: TRBV3-1/TRBV3-2
size: NA
J: TRBJ1-3
D: NA
DNA: TGTGCCAGCAGCCCCCCAGGCGGCTACTCTGGAAACACCATATATTTT
CDR3: CASSPPGGYSGNTIYF

V: TRBV10-3
size: once
J: TRBJ2-2
D: TRBD1
DNA: TGTGCCATCAGGCCGGGACAGGGTCCAGTGGCCGGGGAGCTGTTTTTT
CDR3: CAIRPGQGPVAGELFF

V: TRBV4-3
size: NA
J: TRBJ2-3
D: NA
DNA: TGCGCCAGCAGCCAAGACGGAAACACAGATACGCAGTATTTT
CDR3: CASSQDGNTDTQYF

V: TRBV11-3
size: NA
J: TRBJ2-1
D: NA
DNA: TGTGCCAGCAGCTTAGAGGGGTGGGATCCTGAGCAGTTCTTC
CDR3: CASSLEGWDPEQFF

V: TRBV2
size: NA
J: TRBJ2-5
D: TRBD1
DNA: TGTGCCAGCCTGGGACAGGGCCGGGAGACCCAGTACTTC
CDR3: CASLGQGRETQYF

V: TRBV18
size: NA
J: TRBJ2-5
D: TRBD1
DNA: TGTGCCAGCTCACGAGTTATGGGACAGGGGGCGCAGAAAGAGACCCAGTACTTC
CDR3: CASSRVMGQGAQKETQYF

V: TRBV30
size: NA
J: TRBJ2-7
D: TRBD2
DNA: TGTGCCTGGAGTGGGGGTGCTGGGAGCGGGGCCTACGAGCAGTACTTC
CDR3: CAWSGGAGSGAYEQYF

V: TRBV11-2
size: NA
J: TRBJ2-5
D: TRBD2
DNA: TGTGCCAGCAGCCGGACTAGTCCGTCGGAGACCCAGTACTTC
CDR3: CASSRTSPSETQYF

V: TRBV5-4
size: NA
J: TRBJ2-3
D: NA
DNA: TGTGCCAGCAGCTTGGACTACGGCACAGATACGCAGTATTTT
CDR3: CASSLDYGTDTQYF

V: TRBV4-2
size: NA
J: TRBJ2-1
D: TRBD2
DNA: TGTGCCAGCAGCCAAGGTGGGGCGGGGGGGTTGTACAATGAGCAGTTCTTC
CDR3: CASSQGGAGGLYNEQFF

V: TRBV18
size: NA
J: TRBJ1-5
D: NA
DNA: TGTGCCAGCTCACCTTCCTGGGACGGGGGGGATCAGCCCCAGCATTTT
CDR3: CASSPSWDGGDQPQHF

V: TRBV28
size: few
J: TRBJ1-1
D: NA
DNA: TGTGCCAGCACCCCCGCGGGGGGGTCATGGACTGAAGCTTTCTTT
CDR3: CASTPAGGSWTEAFF

V: TRBV24-1
size: NA
J: TRBJ2-4
D: TRBD1
DNA: TGTGCCACCAGTGACCCCGGGACAGTCAAAAACATTCAGTACTTC
CDR3: CATSDPGTVKNIQYF

V: TRBV5-4
size: NA
J: TRBJ1-2
D: NA
DNA: TGTGCCAGCAGCTTGGACCCTTCCTTAAACTATGGCTACACCTTC
CDR3: CASSLDPSLNYGYTF

V: TRBV5-1
size: NA
J: TRBJ2-7
D: TRBD1
DNA: TGCGCCAGCAGCTTGTTAGGGACAGACTCCTACGAGCAGTACTTC
CDR3: CASSLLGTDSYEQYF

V: TRBV13
size: NA
J: TRBJ1-2
D: NA
DNA: TGTGCCAGCAGCCGTCGGGGGGACTATGGCTACACCTTC
CDR3: CASSRRGDYGYTF

V: TRBV15
size: NA
J: TRBJ1-1
D: NA
DNA: TGTGCCACCAGCAGAGATAGGAGCAGTTTCCCTGAAGCTTTCTTT
CDR3: CATSRDRSSFPEAFF

V: TRBV7-3
size: NA
J: TRBJ2-3
D: TRBD2
DNA: TGTGCCAGCGGGGCGCGGGAGAGGGGCTCAGATACGCAGTATTTT
CDR3: CASGARERGSDTQYF

V: TRBV9
size: NA
J: TRBJ2-1
D: TRBD1
DNA: TGTGCCAGCAGCGTAGCCCGAACTACAGGGGCTGAGCAGTTCTTC
CDR3: CASSVARTTGAEQFF

V: TRBV6-6
size: NA
J: TRBJ2-7
D: NA
DNA: TGTGCCAGCAGCCCCGGCACATACGAGCAGTACTTC
CDR3: CASSPGTYEQYF

V: TRBV5-6
size: NA
J: TRBJ2-3
D: TRBD2
DNA: TGTGCCAGCAGCAAAGCCCCGACTAGCGGGGCCACAGATACGCAGTATTTT
CDR3: CASSKAPTSGATDTQYF

V: TRBV2
size: NA
J: TRBJ2-5
D: NA
DNA: TGTGCCAGCAGGCGACTGGGGGCAGGGGAGACCCAGTACTTC
CDR3: CASRRLGAGETQYF

V: TRBV18
size: NA
J: TRBJ2-7
D: NA
DNA: TGTGCCAGCTCAAATGGGTTAGAACCCTACGAGCAGTACTTC
CDR3: CASSNGLEPYEQYF